This T cell receptor beta chain was obtained from a study of beta chain features in type 1 diabetes. Whole-study results and caveats: Here, the possible influence of HLA type (on TCRB rearrangement) remained unresolved.

The investigators reverse transcribed all of the isolated RNA, so they sequenced expressed TCRB transcripts. The table came from immunoSEQ multiplex PCR; TCRdb's copy has only in-frame clones and leaves some out. The sample contains 200,000 to 300,000 clones, 27% of which appear only once. This CDR3 contains 15 residues. CDR1 SGHTA and CDR2 FQGNSA come from the germline V gene. Losses at the gene ends were 5 bases for V and 9 bases for J; bases not matched to a gene: 11. This clone came up a few times. Its antigen is not known. The receptor was isolated from a man aged 30-40 years in good health. Sequencing was carried out using central memory CD4+ T cells from blood. This chain joins TRBV7-2 and TRBJ2-1, with 9 bases lining up with TRBD2. This CDR3 is CASSRTGLARSEQFF. In DNA, the CDR3 is TGTGCCAGCAGCCGAACGGGACTAGCAAGGAGTGAGCAGTTCTTC.